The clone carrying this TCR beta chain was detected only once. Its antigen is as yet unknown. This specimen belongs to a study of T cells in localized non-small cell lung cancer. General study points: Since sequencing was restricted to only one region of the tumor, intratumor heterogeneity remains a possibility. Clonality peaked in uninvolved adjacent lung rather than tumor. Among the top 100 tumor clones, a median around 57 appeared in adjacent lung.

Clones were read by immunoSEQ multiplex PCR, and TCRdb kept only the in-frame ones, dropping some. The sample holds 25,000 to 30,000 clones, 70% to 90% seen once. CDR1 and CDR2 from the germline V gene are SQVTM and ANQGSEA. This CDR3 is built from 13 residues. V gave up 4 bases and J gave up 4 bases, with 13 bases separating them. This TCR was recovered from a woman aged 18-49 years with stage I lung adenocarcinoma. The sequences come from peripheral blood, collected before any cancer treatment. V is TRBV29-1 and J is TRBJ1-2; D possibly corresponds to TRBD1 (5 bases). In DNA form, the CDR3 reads TGCAGCGTTGCGGGCAGGGAGGCCTATGGCTACACCTTC. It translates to CSVAGREAYGYTF.